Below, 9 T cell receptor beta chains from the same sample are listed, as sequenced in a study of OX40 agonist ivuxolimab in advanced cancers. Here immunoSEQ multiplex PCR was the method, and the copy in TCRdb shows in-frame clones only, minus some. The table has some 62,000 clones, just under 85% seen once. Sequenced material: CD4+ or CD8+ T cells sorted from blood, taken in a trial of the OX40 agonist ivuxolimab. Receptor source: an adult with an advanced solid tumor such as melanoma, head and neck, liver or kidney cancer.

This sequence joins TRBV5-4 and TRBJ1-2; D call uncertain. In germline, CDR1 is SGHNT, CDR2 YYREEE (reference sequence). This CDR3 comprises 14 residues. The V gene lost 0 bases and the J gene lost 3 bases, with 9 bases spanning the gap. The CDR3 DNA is TGTGCCAGCAGCTTGGAAGCAGGTTACTATGGCTACACCTTC. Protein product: CASSLEAGYYGYTF.

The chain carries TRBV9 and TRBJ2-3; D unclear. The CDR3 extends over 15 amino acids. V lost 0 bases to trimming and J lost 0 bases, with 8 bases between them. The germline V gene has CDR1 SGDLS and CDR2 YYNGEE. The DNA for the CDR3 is TGTGCCAGCAGCGTAGGATCCGTTAGCACAGATACGCAGTATTTT. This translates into CASSVGSVSTDTQYF.

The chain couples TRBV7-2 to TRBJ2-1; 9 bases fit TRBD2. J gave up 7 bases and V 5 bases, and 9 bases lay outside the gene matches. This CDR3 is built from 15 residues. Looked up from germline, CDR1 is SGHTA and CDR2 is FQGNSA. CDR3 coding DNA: TGTGCCAGCAGCCCCTACACTAGCGGGTGGAATGAGCAGTTCTTC. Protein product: CASSPYTSGWNEQFF.

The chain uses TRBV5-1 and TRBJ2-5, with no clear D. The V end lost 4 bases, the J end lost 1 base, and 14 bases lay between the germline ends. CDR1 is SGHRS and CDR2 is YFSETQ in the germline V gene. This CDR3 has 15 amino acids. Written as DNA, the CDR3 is TGCGCCAGCAGCGGAGCCATTCCAACCCAAGAGACCCAGTACTTC. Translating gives CASSGAIPTQETQYF.

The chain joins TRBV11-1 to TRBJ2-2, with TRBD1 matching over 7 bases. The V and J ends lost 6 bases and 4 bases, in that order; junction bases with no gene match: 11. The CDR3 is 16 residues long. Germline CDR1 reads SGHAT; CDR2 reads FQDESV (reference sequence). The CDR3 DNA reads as TGTGCCAGCAGGTTTTACGACAGGGTGGCCACCGGGGAGCTGTTTTTT. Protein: CASRFYDRVATGELFF.

The CDR3 loop reads CASSYGGWGYTF. CDR3 bases: TGTGCCAGCAGTTACGGGGGATGGGGCTACACCTTC. The V call is TRBV6-5, the J call TRBJ1-2, with D perhaps TRBD1 (5 bases). V lost 2 bases to trimming and J lost 8 bases, with 9 bases between them. From germline, CDR1 is MNHEY and CDR2 SVGAGI. The CDR3 extends over 12 amino acids.

This CDR3 reads CASTGLAGPSSYNEQFF. The CDR3 DNA sequence: TGCGCCAGCACGGGACTAGCGGGCCCGAGCTCCTACAATGAGCAGTTCTTC. The chain couples TRBV10-2 to TRBJ2-1; 12 nucleotides line up with TRBD2. The germline gives CDR1 WSHSY, CDR2 SAAADI. The CDR3 length is 17 residues. V dropped 7 bases and J dropped 0; count of bases not matched to a gene: 7.

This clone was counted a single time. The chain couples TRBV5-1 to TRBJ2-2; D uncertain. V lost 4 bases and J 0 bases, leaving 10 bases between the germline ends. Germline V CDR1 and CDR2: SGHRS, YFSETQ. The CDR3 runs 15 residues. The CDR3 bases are TGCGCCAGCAGCCCCCAAGGGTCGAACACCGGGGAGCTGTTTTTT. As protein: CASSPQGSNTGELFF.

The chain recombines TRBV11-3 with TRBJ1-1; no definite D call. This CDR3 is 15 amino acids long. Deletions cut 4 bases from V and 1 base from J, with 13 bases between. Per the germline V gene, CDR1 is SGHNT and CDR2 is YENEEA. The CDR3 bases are TGTGCCAGCAGCTCAGGACTGGAACGGAACACTGAAGCTTTCTTT. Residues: CASSSGLERNTEAFF.